What follows is one T cell receptor (beta chain) and its context. Its antigen is still unknown. This sample is part of a study of CD8+ T cells in alopecia areata. Study-wide findings and caveats: Patients shared TCRs less clearly than mice did, possibly owing to HLA. Lesional scalp displayed greater clonality than normal scalp, most notably in alopecia totalis/universalis. Normal skin contains resident alphabeta T cells, and these are also sequenced in scalp samples.

TCR sequencing used cDNA made by reverse transcription of extracted RNA. Assay used: immunoSEQ multiplex PCR; TCRdb lists only in-frame clones, some missing. The repertoire holds approximately 150,000 clones, less than 65% seen once, with 30% to 45% in the top ten. The CDR3 consists of 15 residues. Trimming stripped 0 bases from V and 1 base from J, with 7 bases between. From germline, CDR1 is SEHNR and CDR2 FQNEAQ (reference sequence). Cell sorting on a FACSAria was used to separate CD4+ and CD8+ T cells from the PBMCs. The genes are TRBV7-9 and TRBJ1-5, with no clear D. Source material: CD8+ T cells sorted from blood. This clonotype was obtained from a human donor in good health. CDR3 bases: TGTGCCAGCAGCTTAGCCGTAGGCAGCAATCAGCCCCAGCATTTT. Amino acid sequence: CASSLAVGSNQPQHF.